This T cell receptor beta chain appears in the sequencing data of a study of shared clonotypes between healthy human individuals. Profiling relied on immunoSEQ multiplex PCR, and the TCRdb table lists in-frame clones only, not all of them. The table has millions of clones, 95% seen once. The length of the CDR3 is 13 residues. Per the germline V gene, CDR1 is MNHEY and CDR2 is SMNVEV (reference sequence). V lost 5 bases, J lost 4 bases, and 11 bases lay in between. This receptor was identified in a man aged 18 to 30 in good health. This chain connects TRBV27 to TRBJ1-1; D may be TRBD1 (5 bases). Sequenced sample: naive CD4+ T cells sorted from blood. Subset here: CD45RA+ positively selected. DNA for the CDR3: TGTGCCAGCAGTCCAGAAGGGGCCACTGAAGCTTTCTTT. Its protein is CASSPEGATEAFF.